This T cell receptor (beta chain) emerged from a study of response to subunit inactivated influenza vaccine. Notes on the study in general: T cells newly recruited by each seasonal influenza vaccination are few, the authors suggested.

The V end lost 2 bases, the J end lost 4 bases, and 9 bases lay between the germline ends. Germline V gene sequence: CDR1 SGHRS, CDR2 YFSETQ. The CDR3 sequence is 14 residues long. The table lists this clonotype with a few counts. Its antigen remains unknown. Using its own MiXCR run on the RT-PCR reads, TCRdb lists one record per CDR3 protein. The profile shows 500,000 to 600,000 distinct CDR3 sequences, approximately 16% of them singletons. This TCR was recovered from a man aged 45 to 70 who received an inactivated influenza vaccine. This chain connects TRBV5-1 to TRBJ2-2; D tentatively reads TRBD1 or TRBD2 (5 bases each). The specimen was CD4+ T cells sorted from PBMCs, collected less than 30 months after vaccination. CDR3 sequence: CASSFDGTTGELFF. CDR3 nucleotides: TGCGCCAGCAGCTTTGATGGGACCACCGGGGAGCTGTTTTTT.